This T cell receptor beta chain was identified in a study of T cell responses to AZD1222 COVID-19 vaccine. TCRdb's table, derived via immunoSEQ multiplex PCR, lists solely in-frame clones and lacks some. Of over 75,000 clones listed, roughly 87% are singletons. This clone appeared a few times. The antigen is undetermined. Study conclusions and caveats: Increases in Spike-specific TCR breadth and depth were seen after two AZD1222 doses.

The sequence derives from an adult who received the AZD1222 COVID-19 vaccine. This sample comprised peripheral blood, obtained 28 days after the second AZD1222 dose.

The CDR3 sequence is CASSSGQGTDTQYF. DNA of the CDR3: TGCGCCAGCAGCTCAGGGCAGGGTACAGATACGCAGTATTTT. V and J are TRBV5-1 and TRBJ2-3, with D possibly TRBD1 on 5 matching bases. The CDR3 is 14 amino acids. The germline CDR1 and CDR2 sequences are SGHRS and YFSETQ. With 3 bases removed from V and 3 bases from J, the gap between germline ends came to 11 bases.